These T cell receptor beta chains were read from a single sample in a study of T cells in Graves' hyperthyroidism and ophthalmopathy. TCRdb passed the multiplex PCR reads through MiXCR, listing each CDR3 protein once. The table includes around 400,000 distinct CDR3 sequences, over 10% detected once. The sample consisted of blood. The receptors shown here come from a woman aged 18 to 35 with Graves' hyperthyroidism. CDR3s include the opening cysteine and the closing phenylalanine or tryptophan. The D gene is left open where the match is weak. Expanded clones are given a class, and other clones once, few, many or no size at all.

j_call d_call v_call clone_size cdr3_aa cdr3_nt
TRBJ2-1 TRBD2 TRBV20-1 many CSATSGRGYNEQFF TGCAGTGCTACTAGCGGGAGGGGCTACAATGAGCAGTTCTTC
TRBJ2-1 TRBD2 TRBV7-3 many CASSPRRGAYNEQFF TGTGCCAGCAGCCCCCGGCGGGGGGCCTACAATGAGCAGTTCTTC
TRBJ2-1 - TRBV5-1 - CASTRSSYNEQFF TGCGCCAGCACCAGGAGCTCCTACAATGAGCAGTTCTTC
TRBJ2-1 TRBD2 TRBV9 - CASSVVGTSAINEQFF TGTGCCAGCAGCGTAGTGGGGACTAGCGCAATCAATGAGCAGTTCTTC
TRBJ2-7 - TRBV3-1 many CASSYKGLEQYF TGTGCCAGCAGTTACAAAGGGTTAGAGCAGTACTTC
TRBJ2-5 - TRBV20-1 - CSASLIKETQYF TGCAGTGCTAGCTTAATAAAAGAGACCCAGTACTTC
TRBJ2-3 - TRBV10-3 - CAISVAGARTDTQYF TGTGCCATCAGTGTTGCGGGGGCCCGCACAGATACGCAGTATTTT
TRBJ2-5 TRBD1 TRBV7-9 few CASSWGTGQETQYF TGTGCCAGCAGCTGGGGGACAGGGCAAGAGACCCAGTACTTC
TRBJ2-7 TRBD1 TRBV7-8 many CASSLGGWTGGPYEQYF TGTGCCAGCAGCTTAGGAGGGTGGACAGGGGGACCCTACGAGCAGTACTTC
TRBJ2-2 TRBD1 TRBV11-2 many CASRDRGMMTGELFF TGTGCCAGCAGGGACAGGGGGATGATGACCGGGGAGCTGTTTTTT
TRBJ2-7 - TRBV3-1 - CASRPGAGPYEQYF TGTGCCAGCAGGCCCGGGGCCGGTCCCTACGAGCAGTACTTC
TRBJ1-1 - TRBV28 many CASSPGLLGGAFF TGTGCCAGCAGCCCCGGACTCCTAGGGGGAGCTTTCTTT
TRBJ2-1 TRBD2 TRBV27 many CASSTSLAGGPGEQFF TGTGCCAGCAGTACCTCACTAGCGGGAGGGCCGGGTGAGCAGTTCTTC
TRBJ1-1 - TRBV7-9 many CASSPPSGAAFF TGTGCCAGCAGCCCTCCTTCGGGGGCAGCTTTCTTT
TRBJ1-1 - TRBV3-1 many CASSQESSTWNTEAFF TGTGCCAGCAGCCAAGAGTCGAGCACTTGGAACACTGAAGCTTTCTTT
TRBJ2-1 TRBD1 TRBV10-3 - CANSGGAQNGDEQFF TGTGCCAACTCAGGGGGAGCACAGAACGGCGATGAGCAGTTCTTC
TRBJ2-2 - TRBV27 few CASGTAGELFF TGTGCCAGCGGGACTGCCGGGGAGCTGTTTTTT
TRBJ2-7 - TRBV5-6 few CASSWQNSIYEQYF TGTGCCAGCAGCTGGCAAAACAGTATCTACGAGCAGTACTTC
TRBJ1-5 - TRBV2 many CASGWGDTGGHQPQHF TGTGCCAGCGGATGGGGGGACACAGGAGGGCACCAGCCCCAGCATTTT
TRBJ1-1 - TRBV28 - CASSLPPGQGGPEAFF TGTGCCAGCAGTTTACCCCCGGGGCAGGGTGGCCCTGAAGCTTTCTTT
TRBJ1-1 - TRBV28 many CASRPGPLNTEAFF TGTGCCAGTAGGCCGGGGCCCCTGAACACTGAAGCTTTCTTT
TRBJ1-4 - TRBV4-1 - CASSQAVVTGNEKLFF TGCGCCAGCAGCCAAGCTGTGGTAACAGGCAATGAAAAACTGTTTTTT
TRBJ2-1 - TRBV2 many CASSEARGNEQFF TGTGCCAGCAGTGAAGCTAGAGGCAATGAGCAGTTCTTC
TRBJ1-6 - TRBV28 few CASRRRGGGSLLHF TGTGCCAGCAGAAGACGGGGTGGCGGTTCACTCCTCCACTTT
TRBJ2-7 - TRBV6-2/TRBV6-3 many CASSSPVTLATYEQYF TGTGCCAGCAGTTCCCCCGTGACACTTGCAACCTACGAGCAGTACTTC
TRBJ1-5 - TRBV6-1 few CASSVRFGGREPQHF TGTGCCAGCAGTGTTCGGTTCGGAGGGAGGGAGCCCCAGCATTTT